A selection of T cell receptor beta chains follows, all from one sample in a study of OX40 agonist ivuxolimab in advanced cancers. Using immunoSEQ multiplex PCR, the repertoire was profiled, and TCRdb retains in-frame clones only, with some absent. The sample includes about 66,000 clones, approximately 90% of them seen just once. This sample comprised CD4+ or CD8+ T cells sorted from blood, obtained in a trial of the OX40 agonist ivuxolimab. These TCRs come from an adult with an advanced solid tumor such as melanoma, head and neck, liver or kidney cancer. Each CDR3 is given with its conserved first and last residue. Each record gives: clone size, J gene, V gene, D gene, CDR3 DNA, CDR3 protein. The D gene is left open where the match is weak. Some rows have no size entry. The others give once, few or many, or a class for an expanded clone.

clone size: .
J gene: TRBJ1-6
V gene: TRBV5-1
D gene: .
CDR3 DNA: TGCGCCAGCAGCTTGGGGACAGCTAATTCACCCCTCCACTTT
CDR3 protein: CASSLGTANSPLHF

clone size: .
J gene: TRBJ1-4
V gene: TRBV30
D gene: .
CDR3 DNA: TGTGCCGGCTGCACGGAGAGTGAAAAACTGTTTTTT
CDR3 protein: CAGCTESEKLFF

clone size: .
J gene: TRBJ2-7
V gene: TRBV5-1
D gene: .
CDR3 DNA: TGCGCCAGCAGCTCCACTCGAAGATCCTTATACGAGCAGTACTTC
CDR3 protein: CASSSTRRSLYEQYF

clone size: .
J gene: TRBJ1-1
V gene: TRBV6-6
D gene: .
CDR3 DNA: TGTGCCACCATCGGGGGGCAAGGGCGTGAAGCTTTCTTT
CDR3 protein: CATIGGQGREAFF

clone size: many
J gene: TRBJ2-6
V gene: TRBV14
D gene: .
CDR3 DNA: TGTGCCAGCGGAGCCGCATCTGGGGCCAACGTCCTGACTTTC
CDR3 protein: CASGAASGANVLTF

clone size: .
J gene: TRBJ2-7
V gene: TRBV4-1
D gene: .
CDR3 DNA: TGCGCCAGCAGCCAAGGGGGGGGAGGACAGGGTGGCTTCGAGCAGTACTTC
CDR3 protein: CASSQGGGGQGGFEQYF

clone size: .
J gene: TRBJ2-1
V gene: TRBV12-5
D gene: .
CDR3 DNA: TGTGCTAGTGCCTTCCCTCGGGGGGAGCAGTTCTTC
CDR3 protein: CASAFPRGEQFF

clone size: .
J gene: TRBJ2-1
V gene: TRBV19
D gene: .
CDR3 DNA: TGTGCCAGTAGTAGGACCGGGACAACCAATGAGCAGTTCTTC
CDR3 protein: CASSRTGTTNEQFF

clone size: medium-sized
J gene: TRBJ2-2
V gene: TRBV10-3
D gene: TRBD1
CDR3 DNA: TGTGCCACCACCACGGTCCAGGGGGCGAACACCGGGGAGCTGTTTTTT
CDR3 protein: CATTTVQGANTGELFF

clone size: once
J gene: TRBJ1-2
V gene: TRBV6-1
D gene: .
CDR3 DNA: TGTGCCAGCAGTGACCCTCCTATTCTCTATGGCTACACCTTC
CDR3 protein: CASSDPPILYGYTF

clone size: .
J gene: TRBJ2-7
V gene: TRBV27
D gene: TRBD1
CDR3 DNA: TGTGCCAGCAGTTCAGGACAGGGTCTCTACGAGCAGTACTTC
CDR3 protein: CASSSGQGLYEQYF

clone size: .
J gene: TRBJ1-1
V gene: TRBV18
D gene: .
CDR3 DNA: TGTGCCAGCTCACCGAGCACCGGGTCGAGGACTGAAGCTTTCTTT
CDR3 protein: CASSPSTGSRTEAFF

clone size: .
J gene: TRBJ2-7
V gene: TRBV5-1
D gene: .
CDR3 DNA: TGCGCCAGCAGCTTGGGTTTAGCAAACTACGAGCAGTACTTC
CDR3 protein: CASSLGLANYEQYF

clone size: .
J gene: TRBJ1-2
V gene: TRBV6-6
D gene: TRBD1
CDR3 DNA: TGTGCCAGCAGTTACCTCGGACAGGGGAGAGGTGGCTACACCTTC
CDR3 protein: CASSYLGQGRGGYTF

clone size: few
J gene: TRBJ2-3
V gene: TRBV7-6
D gene: .
CDR3 DNA: TGTGCCAGCAGCTCGGGACCGACCACAGATACGCAGTATTTT
CDR3 protein: CASSSGPTTDTQYF

clone size: .
J gene: TRBJ1-2
V gene: TRBV2
D gene: .
CDR3 DNA: TGTGCCAGCAGTGAAGGGCAGAACTATGGCTACACCTTC
CDR3 protein: CASSEGQNYGYTF

clone size: .
J gene: TRBJ2-7
V gene: TRBV7-9
D gene: .
CDR3 DNA: TGTGCCAGCAGCGAACAGGGTAAGGACGAGCAGTACTTC
CDR3 protein: CASSEQGKDEQYF

clone size: .
J gene: TRBJ1-3
V gene: TRBV18
D gene: .
CDR3 DNA: TGTGCCAGCTCACCAAGGGACTCTGGAAACACCATATATTTT
CDR3 protein: CASSPRDSGNTIYF

clone size: .
J gene: TRBJ1-4
V gene: TRBV19
D gene: .
CDR3 DNA: TGTGCCAGTAGTAGGGGCCGGGGAGTCGAAGGAAATGAAAAACTGTTTTTT
CDR3 protein: CASSRGRGVEGNEKLFF

clone size: .
J gene: TRBJ2-3
V gene: TRBV5-5
D gene: TRBD2
CDR3 DNA: TGTGCCAGCAGAAGGACTAGCGGCACAGATACGCAGTATTTT
CDR3 protein: CASRRTSGTDTQYF

clone size: .
J gene: TRBJ2-7
V gene: TRBV28
D gene: .
CDR3 DNA: TGTGCCAGCAGTTACCCTGGGAAGTCCTACGAGCAGTACTTC
CDR3 protein: CASSYPGKSYEQYF

clone size: .
J gene: TRBJ1-3
V gene: TRBV21-1
D gene: .
CDR3 DNA: TGTGCCAGCAGCAAACTTACAGCCGGAAACACCATATATTTT
CDR3 protein: CASSKLTAGNTIYF

clone size: .
J gene: TRBJ2-3
V gene: TRBV5-1
D gene: TRBD1
CDR3 DNA: TGCGCCAGCAGCATGACGGGACAGCTATACCTTGATACGCAGTATTTT
CDR3 protein: CASSMTGQLYLDTQYF

clone size: .
J gene: TRBJ1-2
V gene: TRBV19
D gene: .
CDR3 DNA: TGTGCCAGTAGTATTTGGGGGGGAATTGAGGGCTACACCTTC
CDR3 protein: CASSIWGGIEGYTF

clone size: .
J gene: TRBJ2-3
V gene: TRBV7-2
D gene: .
CDR3 DNA: TGTGCCAGCAGCTTGTTCCAGGATTATACGCAGTATTTT
CDR3 protein: CASSLFQDYTQYF

clone size: .
J gene: TRBJ1-6
V gene: TRBV7-6
D gene: .
CDR3 DNA: TGTGCCAGCAGCTTAGTGGGGGAGCCCTATAATTCACCCCTCCACTTT
CDR3 protein: CASSLVGEPYNSPLHF

clone size: .
J gene: TRBJ2-2
V gene: TRBV7-6
D gene: .
CDR3 DNA: TGTGCCAGCAGCCTGGGGACAATCCGGGGCGGAGAGCTGTTTTTT
CDR3 protein: CASSLGTIRGGELFF

clone size: .
J gene: TRBJ1-2
V gene: TRBV7-9
D gene: .
CDR3 DNA: TGTGCCAGCAGCCCCACTACAGGCTACACCTTC
CDR3 protein: CASSPTTGYTF

clone size: .
J gene: TRBJ2-1
V gene: TRBV30
D gene: TRBD2
CDR3 DNA: TGTGCCTGGAAGCCTCGAGCGGGAGTTATAAGTGAGCAGTTCTTC
CDR3 protein: CAWKPRAGVISEQFF

clone size: .
J gene: TRBJ1-1
V gene: TRBV5-6
D gene: .
CDR3 DNA: TGTGCCAGCAGCTTGAACACTGAAGCTTTCTTT
CDR3 protein: CASSLNTEAFF